There are a few counts of the clone carrying this TCR beta chain. TCRdb reprocessed the 5' RACE reads with MiXCR, giving one entry per CDR3 protein. The top ten hold roughly an eighth of the sample, which has 350,000 to 450,000 distinct CDR3 sequences, 18% seen once. This sample stems from a study of identical twins. Each donor (without exception) was a healthy Caucasian. This clonotype originated in a man aged 45 to 65 in good health. The material sequenced was naive T cells sorted from blood.

CDR3: CASSSMTGRSYEQYF. The CDR3 bases are TGTGCCAGCAGTTCCATGACAGGGAGGTCCTACGAGCAGTACTTC. The chain joins TRBV28 to TRBJ2-7, with D tentatively TRBD1 (7 bases). This CDR3 comprises 15 residues. Trimming removed 4 bases from V and 1 base from J, with 14 bases in between. CDR1 is MDHEN, CDR2 SYDVKM, per germline.